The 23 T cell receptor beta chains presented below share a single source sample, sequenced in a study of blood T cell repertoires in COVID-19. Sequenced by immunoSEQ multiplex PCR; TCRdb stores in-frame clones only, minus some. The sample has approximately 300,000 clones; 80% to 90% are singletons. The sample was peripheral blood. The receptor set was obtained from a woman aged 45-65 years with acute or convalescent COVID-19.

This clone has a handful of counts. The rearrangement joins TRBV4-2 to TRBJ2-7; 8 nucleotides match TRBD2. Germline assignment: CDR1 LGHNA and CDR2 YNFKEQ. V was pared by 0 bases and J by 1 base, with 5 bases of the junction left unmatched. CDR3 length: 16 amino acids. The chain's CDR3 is CASSQDGTSGSYEQYF. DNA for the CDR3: TGTGCCAGCAGCCAAGATGGAACTAGCGGTTCCTACGAGCAGTACTTC.

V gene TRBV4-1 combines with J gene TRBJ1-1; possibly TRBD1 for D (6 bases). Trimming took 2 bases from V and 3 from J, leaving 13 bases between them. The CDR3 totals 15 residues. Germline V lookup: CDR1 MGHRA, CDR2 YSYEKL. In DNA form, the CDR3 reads TGCGCCAGCAGCCAACGCGGGGGCCCGTACACTGAAGCTTTCTTT. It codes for CASSQRGGPYTEAFF.

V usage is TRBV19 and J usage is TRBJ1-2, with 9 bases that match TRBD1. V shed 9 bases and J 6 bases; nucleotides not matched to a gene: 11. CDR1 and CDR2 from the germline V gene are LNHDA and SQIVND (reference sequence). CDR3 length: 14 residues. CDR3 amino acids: CASNKQGARDGYTF. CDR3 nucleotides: TGTGCCAGCAACAAACAGGGGGCGAGGGATGGCTACACCTTC.

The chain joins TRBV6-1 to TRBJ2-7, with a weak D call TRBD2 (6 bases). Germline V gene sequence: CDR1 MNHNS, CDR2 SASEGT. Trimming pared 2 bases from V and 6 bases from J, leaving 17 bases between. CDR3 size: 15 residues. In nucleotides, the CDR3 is TGTGCCAGCAGTGAAACCCTCCGGGCCGGGGGCGAGCAGTACGTC. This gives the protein CASSETLRAGGEQYV.

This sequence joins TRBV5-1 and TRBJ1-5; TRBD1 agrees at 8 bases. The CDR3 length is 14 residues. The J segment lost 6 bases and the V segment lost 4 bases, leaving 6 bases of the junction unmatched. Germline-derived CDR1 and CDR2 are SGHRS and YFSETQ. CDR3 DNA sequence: TGCGCCAGCAGCGAGACAGGGGTAGGTCAGCCCCAGCATTTT. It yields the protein CASSETGVGQPQHF.

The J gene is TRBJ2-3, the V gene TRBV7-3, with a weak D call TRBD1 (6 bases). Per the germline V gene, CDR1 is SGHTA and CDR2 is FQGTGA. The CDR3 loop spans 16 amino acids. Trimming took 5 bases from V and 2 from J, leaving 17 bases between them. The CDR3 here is CASSPLGSGDTDTQYF. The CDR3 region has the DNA TGTGCCAGCAGCCCCCTCGGCTCAGGGGACACAGATACGCAGTATTTT.

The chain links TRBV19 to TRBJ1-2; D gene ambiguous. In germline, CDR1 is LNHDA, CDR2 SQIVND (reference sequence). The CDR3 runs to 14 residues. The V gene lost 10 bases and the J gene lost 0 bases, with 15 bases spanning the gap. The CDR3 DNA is TGTGCCACCAAGCCCGGGAGGGCTAACTATGGCTACACCTTC. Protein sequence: CATKPGRANYGYTF.

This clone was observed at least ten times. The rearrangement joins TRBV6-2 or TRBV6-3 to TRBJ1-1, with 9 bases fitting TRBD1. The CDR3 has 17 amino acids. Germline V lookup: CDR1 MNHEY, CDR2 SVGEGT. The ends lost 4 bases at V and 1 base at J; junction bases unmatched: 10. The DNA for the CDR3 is TGTGCCAGCAGTTTCCTCCGAGGGACAGGGTCGAACACTGAAGCTTTCTTT. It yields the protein CASSFLRGTGSNTEAFF.

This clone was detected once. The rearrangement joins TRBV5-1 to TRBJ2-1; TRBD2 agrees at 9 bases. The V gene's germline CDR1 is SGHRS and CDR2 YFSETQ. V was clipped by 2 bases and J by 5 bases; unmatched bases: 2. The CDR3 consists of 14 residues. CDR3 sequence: CASSFSGGNNEQFF. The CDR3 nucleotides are TGCGCCAGCAGCTTTAGCGGGGGAAACAATGAGCAGTTCTTC.

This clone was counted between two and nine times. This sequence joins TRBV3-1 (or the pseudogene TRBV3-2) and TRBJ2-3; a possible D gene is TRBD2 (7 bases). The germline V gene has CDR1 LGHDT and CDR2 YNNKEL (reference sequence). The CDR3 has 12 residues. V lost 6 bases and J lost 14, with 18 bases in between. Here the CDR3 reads CASSLPGGPMYF. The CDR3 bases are TGTGCCAGCAGTCTACCCGGGGGGCCGATGTATTTT.

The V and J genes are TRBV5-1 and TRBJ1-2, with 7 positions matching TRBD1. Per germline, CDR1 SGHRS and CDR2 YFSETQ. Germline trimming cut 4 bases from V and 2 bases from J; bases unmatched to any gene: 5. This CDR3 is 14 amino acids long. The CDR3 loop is CASSEATGNYGYTF. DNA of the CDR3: TGCGCCAGCAGCGAGGCGACAGGGAACTATGGCTACACCTTC.

CDR3 amino acids: CASSLLRGRTEAFF. The DNA for the CDR3 is TGTGCCAGCAGTTTATTACGGGGTCGAACTGAAGCTTTCTTT. The rearrangement uses TRBV27 and TRBJ1-1; D unresolved. V was pared by 1 base and J by 5 bases, with 11 bases between. From germline, CDR1 is MNHEY and CDR2 SMNVEV (reference sequence). CDR3 length: 14 residues.

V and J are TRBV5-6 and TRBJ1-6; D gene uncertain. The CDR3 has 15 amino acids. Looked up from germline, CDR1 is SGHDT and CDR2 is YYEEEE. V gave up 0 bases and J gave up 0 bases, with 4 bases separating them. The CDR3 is CASSLESSYNSPLHF. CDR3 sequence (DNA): TGTGCCAGCAGCTTGGAGAGCTCCTATAATTCACCCCTCCACTTT.

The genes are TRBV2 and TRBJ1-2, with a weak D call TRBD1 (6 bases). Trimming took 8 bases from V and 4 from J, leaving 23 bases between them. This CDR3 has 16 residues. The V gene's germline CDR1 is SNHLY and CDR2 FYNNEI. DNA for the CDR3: TGTGCCAGCCTCATACCTACAGGGACAATGGGCTATGGCTACACCTTC. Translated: CASLIPTGTMGYGYTF.

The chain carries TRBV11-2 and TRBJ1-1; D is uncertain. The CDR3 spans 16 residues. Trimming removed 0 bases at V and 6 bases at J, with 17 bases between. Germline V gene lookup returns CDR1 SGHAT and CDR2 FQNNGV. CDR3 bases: TGTGCCAGCAGCTTAGAGTCTGGTGGCCTCGCAGCTGAAGCTTTCTTT. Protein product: CASSLESGGLAAEAFF.

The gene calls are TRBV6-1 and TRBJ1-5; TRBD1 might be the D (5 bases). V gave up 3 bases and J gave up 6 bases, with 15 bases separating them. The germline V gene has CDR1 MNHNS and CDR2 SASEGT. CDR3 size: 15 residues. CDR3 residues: CASSDAGPVGQPQHF. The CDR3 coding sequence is TGTGCCAGCAGTGATGCAGGGCCCGTGGGTCAGCCCCAGCATTTT.

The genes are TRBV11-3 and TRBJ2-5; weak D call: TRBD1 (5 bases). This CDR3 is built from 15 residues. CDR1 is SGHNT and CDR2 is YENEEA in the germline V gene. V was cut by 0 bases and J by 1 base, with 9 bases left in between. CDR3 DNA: TGTGCCAGCAGCTTAGAATCGACAGTCCAAGAGACCCAGTACTTC. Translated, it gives CASSLESTVQETQYF.

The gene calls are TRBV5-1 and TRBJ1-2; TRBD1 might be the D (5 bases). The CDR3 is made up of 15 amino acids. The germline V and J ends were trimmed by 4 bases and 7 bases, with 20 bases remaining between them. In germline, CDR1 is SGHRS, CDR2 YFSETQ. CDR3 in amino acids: CASSPGGGSSGGYTF. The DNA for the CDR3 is TGCGCCAGCAGCCCCGGCGGGGGGTCCTCTGGTGGCTACACCTTC.

CDR3 sequence: CAWSVGLTWGVDSNEQFF. The CDR3 region has the DNA TGTGCCTGGAGTGTCGGACTGACTTGGGGTGTAGACTCCAATGAGCAGTTCTTC. This chain connects TRBV30 to TRBJ2-1; D may be TRBD2 (5 bases). The CDR3 runs 18 residues. Trimming left V 0 bases short and J 6 bases short, with 24 bases between. Germline-derived CDR1 and CDR2 are GTSNPN and SVGIG (reference sequence). The variable domain in full, completed from reference TRBV30 and TRBJ2-1, reads SQTIHQWPATLVQPVGSPLSLECTVEGTSNPNLYWYRQAAGRGLQLLFYSVGIGQISSEVPQNLSASRPQDRQFILSSKKLLLSDSGFYLCAWSVGLTWGVDSNEQFFGPGTRLTVL.

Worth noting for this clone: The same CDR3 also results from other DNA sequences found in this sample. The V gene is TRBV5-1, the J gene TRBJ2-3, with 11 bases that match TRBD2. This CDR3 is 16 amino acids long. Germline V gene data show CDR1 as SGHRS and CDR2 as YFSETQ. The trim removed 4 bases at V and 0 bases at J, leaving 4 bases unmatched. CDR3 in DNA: TGCGCCAGCAGCCCGGGACTAGCGGTTAGCACAGATACGCAGTATTTT. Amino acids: CASSPGLAVSTDTQYF.

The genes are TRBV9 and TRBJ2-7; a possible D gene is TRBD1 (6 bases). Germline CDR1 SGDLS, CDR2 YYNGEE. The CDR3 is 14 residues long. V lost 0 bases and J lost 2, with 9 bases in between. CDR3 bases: TGTGCCAGCAGCGTAGCAACAGGGCCCTACGAGCAGTACTTC. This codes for CASSVATGPYEQYF. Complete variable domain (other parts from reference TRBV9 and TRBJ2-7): DSGVTQTPKHLITATGQRVTLRCSPRSGDLSVYWYQQSLDQGLQFLIQYYNGEERAKGNILERFSAQQFPDLHSELNLSSLELGDSALYFCASSVATGPYEQYFGPGTRLTVT.

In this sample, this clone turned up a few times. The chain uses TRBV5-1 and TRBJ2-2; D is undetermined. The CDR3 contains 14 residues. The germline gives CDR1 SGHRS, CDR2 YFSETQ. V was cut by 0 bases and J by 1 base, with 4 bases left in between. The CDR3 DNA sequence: TGCGCCAGCAGCTTGGTACAGAACACCGGGGAGCTGTTTTTT. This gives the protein CASSLVQNTGELFF.

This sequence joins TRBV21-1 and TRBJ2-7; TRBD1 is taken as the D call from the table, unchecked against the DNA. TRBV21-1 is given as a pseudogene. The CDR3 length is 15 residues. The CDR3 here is CASSNYDRERYEQYV. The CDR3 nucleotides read TGTGCCAGCAGCAACTATGACAGAGAACGGTACGAGCAGTACGTC.